These T cell receptor beta chains were read from a single sample in a study of blood T cell repertoires in COVID-19. TCRdb's copy holds only in-frame clones and misses some; the assay was immunoSEQ multiplex PCR. Of approximately 140,000 clones listed, approximately 83% are singletons. The sequenced sample was peripheral blood. These receptor sequences come from a woman aged 55-69 years with COVID-19, enrolled during active disease. CDR3s leave out the opening cysteine and the closing phenylalanine or tryptophan.

j_call: TRBJ1-4; v_call: TRBV7-8; cdr3_aa: ASSFEPPNEKLF
j_call: TRBJ2-5; v_call: TRBV5-1; cdr3_aa: ASSLVGQQETQY
j_call: TRBJ2-7; v_call: TRBV3-1/TRBV3-2; cdr3_aa: ASSQGLAGSYEQY
j_call: TRBJ2-3; v_call: TRBV4-3; cdr3_aa: ASSQDVTSGGVASTDTQY
j_call: TRBJ1-1; v_call: TRBV19; cdr3_aa: ASREKGRGNTEAF
j_call: TRBJ1-2; v_call: TRBV14; cdr3_aa: ASSQAEGAFYGYT
j_call: TRBJ1-4; v_call: TRBV6-2/TRBV6-3; cdr3_aa: ASSWSNRQEKLF
j_call: TRBJ1-2; v_call: TRBV28; cdr3_aa: ASSWRLYGYT
j_call: TRBJ2-7; v_call: TRBV6-5; cdr3_aa: ASSYEGQGAEQY
j_call: TRBJ2-7; v_call: TRBV10-3; cdr3_aa: AISNTGVSSYEQY
j_call: TRBJ2-5; v_call: TRBV19; cdr3_aa: ASSPGVSTNSPKETQY
j_call: TRBJ1-6; v_call: TRBV20-1; cdr3_aa: SASIGGQTGSPLH
j_call: TRBJ2-1; v_call: TRBV7-3; cdr3_aa: ASSLSQSNEQF
j_call: TRBJ1-3; v_call: TRBV24-1; cdr3_aa: ATSDLRRGDSGNTIY
j_call: TRBJ2-1; v_call: TRBV2; cdr3_aa: ASSRRDRANEQF
j_call: TRBJ1-2; v_call: TRBV6-4; cdr3_aa: ASSSSPGTVYGYT
j_call: TRBJ1-2; v_call: TRBV2; cdr3_aa: ASSEQGASYGYT
j_call: TRBJ2-7; v_call: TRBV3-1/TRBV3-2; cdr3_aa: ASSPSLGIGYEQY
j_call: TRBJ1-4; v_call: TRBV19; cdr3_aa: ASSIGEGGIGSTNEKLF
j_call: TRBJ2-1; v_call: TRBV11-3; cdr3_aa: ASSLESGGVYNEQF
j_call: TRBJ1-2; v_call: TRBV3-1/TRBV3-2; cdr3_aa: ASSQSGGGLDGYT
j_call: TRBJ2-7; v_call: TRBV14; cdr3_aa: ASSPILGGDEQY
j_call: TRBJ1-1; v_call: TRBV12-3/TRBV12-4; cdr3_aa: ASGRDLNTEAF
j_call: TRBJ2-5; v_call: TRBV18; cdr3_aa: ASSPPRKGADQETQY
j_call: TRBJ2-2; v_call: TRBV4-3; cdr3_aa: ASSQVAQNTGELF
j_call: TRBJ2-1; v_call: TRBV12-3/TRBV12-4; cdr3_aa: ASSLFGNEQF
j_call: TRBJ2-2; v_call: TRBV6-5; cdr3_aa: ASSLGTPGELF